These 29 T cell receptor beta chains share one sample of origin, sequenced in a study of shared clonotypes between healthy human individuals. The data were produced by immunoSEQ multiplex PCR, yet TCRdb's version contains in-frame clones alone and is incomplete. Here the sample spans 1 million to 1.3 million clones, approximately 80% being singletons. The specimen sequenced was memory CD4+ T cells from PBMCs. Stated subset: CD45RA-negative fraction. The source is a man between 18 and 35 years old in good health. Some clones in this sample may be carry-over from other donors' samples.

This chain links TRBV7-7 with TRBJ2-2; D possibly corresponds to TRBD2 (6 bases). In germline, CDR1 is SSHAT, CDR2 FNYEAQ (reference sequence). The CDR3 runs 15 residues. V gave up 3 bases and J gave up 4 bases, with 12 bases separating them. DNA for the CDR3: TGTGCCAGCAGCTTGGGGGGAGTAGGCACCGGGGAGCTGTTTTTT. Protein: CASSLGGVGTGELFF.

This chain joins TRBV5-1 and TRBJ2-2; 11 bases fit TRBD2. V shed 3 bases and J 4 bases; nucleotides not matched to a gene: 8. Germline CDR1 reads SGHRS; CDR2 reads YFSETQ. CDR3 length: 17 residues. CDR3 bases: TGCGCCAGCAGCTCAACTACAGGACTAGCGGGCACCGGGGAGCTGTTTTTT. Protein product: CASSSTTGLAGTGELFF.

The J gene is TRBJ2-7, the V gene TRBV5-1, with TRBD1 matching over 7 bases. The trim removed 0 bases at V and 3 bases at J, leaving 6 bases unmatched. Germline CDR1 and CDR2: SGHRS and YFSETQ. CDR3 length: 15 residues. Written as DNA, the CDR3 is TGCGCCAGCAGCTTGGGTTGGGACAGAAACTACGAGCAGTACTTC. Amino acid sequence: CASSLGWDRNYEQYF.

This clone appeared once. The V and J genes are TRBV18 and TRBJ2-2, with 8 bases identical to TRBD1. CDR1 is KGHSH, CDR2 LQKENI, per germline. Trimming took 0 bases from V and 3 from J; bases not matched to a gene: 3. The CDR3 extends over 16 amino acids. CDR3: CASSPPTGVDTGELFF. CDR3 bases: TGTGCCAGCTCACCACCGACAGGGGTCGACACCGGGGAGCTGTTTTTT.

The genes are TRBV5-6 and TRBJ2-7; 7 bases match TRBD1. Germline CDR1 and CDR2: SGHDT and YYEEEE. Losses at the gene ends were 2 bases for V and 2 bases for J; bases not matched to a gene: 4. The length of the CDR3 is 14 residues. In DNA form, the CDR3 reads TGTGCCAGCAGCTTTGACAGGGTTGCCTACGAGCAGTACTTC. Translated: CASSFDRVAYEQYF.

A remark on this clone: A single base is all that separates this from a far larger clone, so a read error is likely. The sample contains more than one DNA sequence encoding this CDR3. The V gene is TRBV7-2, the J gene TRBJ2-3, with D possibly being TRBD2 (5 bases). CDR1 and CDR2 (germline): SGHTA, FQGNSA. This CDR3 has 14 residues. The CDR3 reads CASSSPGSGDTQYF. CDR3 bases: TGCGCCAGCAGCTCCCCGGGGTCTGGGGATACGCAGTATTTT.

This clone was seen only once. This rearrangement joins TRBV7-8 to TRBJ1-4; a weak D match, TRBD1 (6 bases). CDR1 and CDR2 from the germline V gene are SGHVS and FQNEAQ. This CDR3 is 15 amino acids long. The ends were cut back, 6 bases at V and 4 bases at J, with 15 bases in the middle. The CDR3 DNA reads TGTGCCAGCAGGCCTACAGGGACGTATAATGAAAAACTGTTTTTT. Translation: CASRPTGTYNEKLFF. The complete variable domain, with remaining parts taken from reference TRBV7-8 and TRBJ1-4, reads GAGVSQSPRYKVAKRGQDVALRCDPISGHVSLFWYQQALGQGPEFLTYFQNEAQLDKSGLPSDRFFAERPEGSVSTLKIQRTQQEDSAVYLCASRPTGTYNEKLFFGSGTQLSVL.

The CDR3 loop reads CASSLAPGVYGNTIYF. As DNA, the CDR3 is TGCGCCAGCAGCTTGGCTCCAGGGGTTTACGGAAACACCATATATTTT. The chain has TRBV5-1 and TRBJ1-3; D may be TRBD1 (6 bases). Trimming cost V 0 bases and J 4 bases, with 14 bases left between them. The CDR3 runs 16 residues. Germline lookup yields CDR1 SGHRS and CDR2 YFSETQ.

A few counts support this clone. V is TRBV25-1 and J is TRBJ2-7; D tentatively reads TRBD1 or TRBD2 (6 bases each). Per the germline V gene, CDR1 is MGHDK and CDR2 is SYGVNS. Trimming removed 7 bases from V and 6 bases from J, with 19 bases in between. The CDR3 is 14 residues long. Here the CDR3 reads CASTWTGANGEQYF. CDR3 DNA sequence: TGTGCCAGCACTTGGACGGGGGCCAACGGCGAGCAGTACTTC.

V is TRBV28 and J is TRBJ2-3, with 7 bases aligning to TRBD1. The junction had 7 bases not matched to a gene; V was cut back by 7 bases and J by 0 bases. The CDR3 spans 15 residues. CDR1 is MDHEN and CDR2 is SYDVKM in the germline V gene. The CDR3 DNA follows: TGTGCCAGCACTTGGACAGGTTCGAGCACAGATACGCAGTATTTT. Protein product: CASTWTGSSTDTQYF.

The J gene is TRBJ1-2, the V gene TRBV11-2, with D possibly matching TRBD1 (6 bases). Germline CDR1 and CDR2: SGHAT and FQNNGV. V was shortened by 5 bases and J by 1 base, with 17 bases between the two germline ends. CDR3 length equals 16 residues. The CDR3 nucleotides read TGTGCCAGCAGCAGCGGTAGGGGGGATGGTAACTATGGCTACACCTTC. Translation gives CASSSGRGDGNYGYTF.

The chain recombines TRBV7-2 with TRBJ2-3; the D gene is possibly TRBD2 (6 bases). CDR1 and CDR2 from the germline V gene are SGHTA and FQGNSA. This CDR3 has 13 amino acids. Trimming pared 3 bases from V and 14 bases from J, leaving 18 bases between. The CDR3 nucleotides are TGTGCCAGCAGCTTTGGTGTGACGGGAGACAGGTATTTT. Its protein product is CASSFGVTGDRYF.

V is TRBV7-2 and J is TRBJ1-3, with 7 bases identical to TRBD1. In germline, CDR1 is SGHTA, CDR2 FQGNSA. The CDR3 extends over 15 amino acids. J lost 4 bases, V lost 6 bases, and 9 bases had no gene match. The DNA for the CDR3 is TGTGCCAGCAGTTCAGGGGGACGCACGGGAAACACCATATATTTT. This translates into CASSSGGRTGNTIYF.

The J gene is TRBJ2-1, the V gene TRBV6-4; D is possibly TRBD2 (5 bases). Germline V gives CDR1 MRHNA, CDR2 SNTAGT. The V and J ends lost 6 bases and 0 bases respectively, with 18 bases between them. The CDR3 loop spans 17 amino acids. The CDR3 loop is CASSKDWTSSSYNEQFF. The CDR3 coding sequence is TGTGCCAGCAGCAAGGACTGGACGTCTAGCTCCTACAATGAGCAGTTCTTC.

The chain couples TRBV30 to TRBJ2-5; the D gene is possibly TRBD1 (6 bases). With the DNA end fitting TRBJ2-7 better, the J assignment may be wrong. This CDR3 is 13 amino acids long. The germline V gene has CDR1 GTSNPN and CDR2 SVGIG (reference sequence). The CDR3: CAWRTLQGYEQYF. DNA for the CDR3: TGTGCCTGGAGGACCCTACAGGGCTACGAGCAGTACTTC.

J is TRBJ1-4 and V is TRBV4-1, with no clear D. Per germline, CDR1 MGHRA and CDR2 YSYEKL. Deletions cut 2 bases from V and 7 bases from J, with 11 bases between. This CDR3 is 14 amino acids long. The CDR3 is CASSQSGFGEKLFF. The CDR3 nucleotides are TGCGCCAGCAGCCAATCGGGCTTTGGTGAAAAACTGTTTTTT.

The chain is built from TRBV5-6 and TRBJ1-1, with a possible D match to TRBD1 (5 bases). Germline loops: CDR1 SGHDT, CDR2 YYEEEE. The CDR3 has 15 residues. Trimming pared 0 bases from V and 7 bases from J, leaving 16 bases between. CDR3 in amino acids: CASSLGPGARGEAFF. The CDR3 nucleotides are TGTGCCAGCAGCTTGGGACCAGGCGCGAGGGGTGAAGCTTTCTTT.

The rearrangement links TRBV2 to TRBJ1-2; TRBD1 agrees at 9 bases. The CDR3 extends over 15 amino acids. The trim removed 7 bases at V and 4 bases at J, leaving 10 bases unmatched. Germline V gene data show CDR1 as SNHLY and CDR2 as FYNNEI. CDR3 in amino acids: CASIRNRGRSYGYTF. For the CDR3, the DNA is TGTGCCAGCATCCGAAACAGGGGGCGATCCTATGGCTACACCTTC.

For this clone: With a far larger clone one base away, a read error is the likely cause. The V gene is TRBV30, the J gene TRBJ2-3, with D possibly being TRBD1 or TRBD2 (5 bases each). The CDR3 spans 15 residues. The germline V gene has CDR1 GTSNPN and CDR2 SVGIG (reference sequence). The CDR3: CAWSVPERGSDMQYF. Written as DNA, the CDR3 is TGTGCCTGGAGTGTACCGGAGAGGGGATCGGATATGCAGTATTTT. Complete variable domain (other parts from reference TRBV30 and TRBJ2-3): SQTIHQWPATLVQPVGSPLSLECTVEGTSNPNLYWYRQAAGRGLQLLFYSVGIGQISSEVPQNLSASRPQDRQFILSSKKLLLSDSGFYLCAWSVPERGSDMQYFGPGTRLTVL.

The chain couples TRBV28 to TRBJ2-3; D uncertain. The CDR3 spans 16 residues. Germline-derived CDR1 and CDR2 are MDHEN and SYDVKM. V was clipped by 3 bases and J by 0 bases, with 13 bases between them. The chain's CDR3 is CASSFSAASSTDTQYF. CDR3 bases: TGTGCCAGCAGTTTTTCGGCAGCTTCTAGCACAGATACGCAGTATTTT.

The V call is TRBV15, the J call TRBJ2-7; 9 nucleotides line up with TRBD1. The CDR3 totals 14 residues. The junction had 8 bases not matched to a gene; V was cut back by 1 base and J by 10 bases. The V gene's germline CDR1 is LNHNV and CDR2 YYDKDF (reference sequence). This chain's CDR3 is CATSRVRDRVTQYF. Written as DNA, the CDR3 is TGTGCCACCAGCAGAGTTAGGGACAGGGTAACCCAGTACTTC.

The V call is TRBV11-2, the J call TRBJ2-3; D not certain. CDR1 is SGHAT and CDR2 is FQNNGV in the germline V gene. With 1 base removed from V and 0 bases from J, the gap between germline ends came to 8 bases. The CDR3 contains 15 residues. The CDR3 here is CASSLVLGSTDTQYF. DNA for the CDR3: TGTGCCAGCAGCTTAGTGTTAGGGAGCACAGATACGCAGTATTTT.

V and J are TRBV15 and TRBJ2-7; tentatively, D is TRBD1 (6 bases). Germline V gene data show CDR1 as LNHNV and CDR2 as YYDKDF (reference sequence). The CDR3 runs to 13 residues. V was clipped by 4 bases and J by 3 bases, with 10 bases between them. CDR3 nucleotides: TGTGCCACCAGCATGGACAGAAACTACGAGCAGTACTTC. Translation: CATSMDRNYEQYF.

The chain has TRBV7-3 and TRBJ1-1; D is unclear. Trimming took off 1 base at V and 5 bases at J, with 11 bases between the two ends. The CDR3 is 14 residues long. Germline CDR1 reads SGHTA; CDR2 reads FQGTGA. CDR3 DNA: TGTGCCAGCAGCTTAATAGGACGGGCGACTGAAGCTTTCTTT. Translated: CASSLIGRATEAFF.

This rearrangement joins TRBV7-3 to TRBJ2-1; a weak D match, TRBD2 (6 bases). The germline V gene encodes CDR1 SGHTA and CDR2 FQGTGA. Trimming stripped 5 bases from V and 7 bases from J, with 15 bases between. This CDR3 spans 14 amino acids. In nucleotides, the CDR3 is TGTGCCAGCAGCCCCGGGACTTTTCGAAATGAGCAGTTCTTC. It codes for CASSPGTFRNEQFF.

The chain has TRBV5-1 and TRBJ2-7; 7 positions agree with TRBD1. Germline loops: CDR1 SGHRS, CDR2 YFSETQ. V was clipped by 0 bases and J by 3 bases; unmatched bases: 9. This CDR3 contains 16 residues. The DNA for the CDR3 is TGCGCCAGCAGCTTGGCCACCGGACAGGCCGGCTACGAGCAGTACTTC. This encodes CASSLATGQAGYEQYF.

This clone was seen more than once but under ten times. The sample contains more than one DNA sequence encoding this CDR3. The CDR3 is CASSIGRANQPQHF. The DNA of the CDR3 is TGTGCCAGTAGTATCGGCAGGGCAAATCAGCCCCAGCATTTT. This chain uses TRBV19 with TRBJ1-5; D may be TRBD1 (5 bases). From germline, CDR1 is LNHDA and CDR2 SQIVND (reference sequence). Trimming pared 3 bases from V and 4 bases from J, leaving 10 bases between. The CDR3 extends over 14 amino acids.

This clone was seen only a few times. The CDR3 DNA sequence: TGCGCCAGCAGCTTGGAACAGGGGATTAACACCGGGGAGCTGTTTTTT. This codes for CASSLEQGINTGELFF. The chain joins TRBV5-1 to TRBJ2-2, with 7 positions matching TRBD1. Looked up from germline, CDR1 is SGHRS and CDR2 is YFSETQ. Losses at the gene ends were 0 bases for V and 2 bases for J; bases not matched to a gene: 4. The CDR3 length is 16 residues.

CDR3 amino acids: CASSSVQGLTGNTIYF. In DNA form, the CDR3 reads TGTGCCAGCAGTTCGGTACAGGGTCTCACTGGAAACACCATATATTTT. The chain couples TRBV28 to TRBJ1-3; weak D call: TRBD1 (6 bases). The CDR3 spans 16 residues. Germline CDR1 is MDHEN and CDR2 is SYDVKM. Between the trimmed V and J ends, which lost 4 bases and 2 bases, there was a span of 15 bases.